The 30 T cell receptor beta chains in this list originate from one sample, sequenced in a study of vaccination and CD4 T cells after COVID-19. As to time point: late sampling 161 to 241 days after vaccination in three convalescent patients. The treatment here: roughly ten-day PBMC culture with coronavirus spike peptide pools or control peptides (ViraFEST assay). Sequencing of the DNA from cultured CD4+ T cells was carried out with the Oncomine TCR Beta short-read assay. Via MiXCR, TCRdb re-called the PCR reads, giving one row per CDR3 protein. The sample includes under 20,000 distinct CDR3 sequences, about 50% seen only once; the top ten take under 20%. These receptors have no known antigen. The source material was CD4+ T cells from blood, cultured in vitro, sampled about 7 months after SARS-CoV-2 vaccination. Receptors were obtained from a human donor who had recovered from COVID-19.

V is TRBV2 and J is TRBJ1-1; no reliable D call. Germline CDR1 reads SNHLY; CDR2 reads FYNNEI. V was trimmed by 7 bases and J by 1 base, leaving 4 bases between them. The CDR3 has 11 residues. The CDR3 DNA reads as TGTGCCAGCATCCAGAACACTGAAGCTTTCTTT. Translation gives CASIQNTEAFF.

V usage is TRBV2 and J usage is TRBJ2-3; 13 bases fit TRBD2. With V trimmed by 5 bases and J by 8 bases, 7 bases remained unmatched. Germline loops: CDR1 SNHLY, CDR2 FYNNEI. The CDR3 covers 15 residues. The CDR3 DNA reads as TGTGCCAGCAGTCGGACTAGCGGGAGTGGTGGTACGCAGTATTTT. Encoded protein: CASSRTSGSGGTQYF. Full variable domain (rest looked up from reference TRBV2 and TRBJ2-3): EPEVTQTPSHQVTQMGQEVILRCVPISNHLYFYWYRQILGQKVEFLVSFYNNEISEKSEIFDDQFSVERPDGSNFTLKIRSTKLEDSAMYFCASSRTSGSGGTQYFGPGTRLTVL.

This clonotype was counted only a few times. This chain links TRBV20-1 with TRBJ2-1; 9 nucleotides agree with TRBD2. Germline-derived CDR1 and CDR2 are DFQATT and SNEGSKA (reference sequence). The CDR3 consists of 15 residues. The J segment lost 1 base and the V segment lost 6 bases, leaving 7 bases of the junction unmatched. In DNA form, the CDR3 reads TGCAGTGCCCCCGGGACTAGCCGATCCTACAATGAGCAGTTCTTC. As protein: CSAPGTSRSYNEQFF.

The chain combines TRBV10-3 with TRBJ1-5; D call uncertain. Trimming shortened V by 0 bases and J by 6 bases, and 15 bases separated the two germline ends. CDR3 length: 16 amino acids. Germline assignment: CDR1 ENHRY and CDR2 SYGVKD. As DNA, the CDR3 is TGTGCCATCAGTGAGTCGAGGAGTATTGATGGTCAGCCCCAGCATTTT. Translated: CAISESRSIDGQPQHF.

As concerns this clonotype: One end of the junction is discordant with germline, which a read error may explain. This sequence joins TRBV20-1 and TRBJ2-5, with 10 bases fitting TRBD2. This CDR3 comprises 15 residues. Germline CDR1 and CDR2: DFQATT and SNEGSKA (reference sequence). The CDR3 DNA sequence: TGCAGTGCCAGAGGGTCTAGCGGGGGTCGGGAGACCCAGTACTTC. It is translated as CSARGSSGGRETQYF.

This chain joins TRBV20-1 and TRBJ2-7; a possible D gene is TRBD2 (6 bases). Germline CDR1 reads DFQATT; CDR2 reads SNEGSKA (reference sequence). V was cut by 5 bases and J by 9 bases, with 26 bases left in between. The CDR3 length is 15 residues. In nucleotides, the CDR3 is TGCAGTGCTCAAATTTCGGGCGGAACCCCCGGGGGGCAGTACTTC. Amino acid sequence: CSAQISGGTPGGQYF.

This clonotype occurred once. The chain has TRBV27 and TRBJ2-3; TRBD2 matches 7 bases. The germline V gene has CDR1 MNHEY and CDR2 SMNVEV (reference sequence). Trimming took 2 bases from V and 6 from J; bases not matched to a gene: 2. The CDR3 sequence is 13 residues long. CDR3 amino acids: CASSLAGVDTQYF. In nucleotides, the CDR3 is TGTGCCAGCAGTTTAGCGGGAGTGGATACGCAGTATTTT.

By share, this clonotype counts as hyperexpanded (1% or more). The gene calls are TRBV20-1 and TRBJ2-3; 10 bases agree with TRBD1. The germline gives CDR1 DFQATT, CDR2 SNEGSKA (reference sequence). The CDR3 runs 19 residues. V trimming: 4 bases; J trimming: 2 bases; junction bases outside the gene matches: 18. DNA of the CDR3: TGCAGTGCTACCAGCCCACAAGAAAGACAGGGGGCTTTCACAGATACGCAGTATTTT. Protein product: CSATSPQERQGAFTDTQYF.

The chain uses TRBV20-1 and TRBJ2-5; 7 bases match TRBD2. This CDR3 has 13 amino acids. Germline loops: CDR1 DFQATT, CDR2 SNEGSKA (reference sequence). Trimming took 1 base from V and 5 from J; bases not matched to a gene: 4. The DNA of the CDR3 is TGCAGTGCTAGAGTGGGGGGGAAGGAGACCCAGTACTTC. This codes for CSARVGGKETQYF.

The V gene is TRBV11-3, the J gene TRBJ2-7; 9 positions agree with TRBD1. Germline V CDR1 and CDR2: SGHNT, YENEEA. Trimming cost V 3 bases and J 1 base; bases outside gene matches: 7. The CDR3 is 16 amino acids. The DNA for the CDR3 is TGTGCCAGCAGCTTGACTATGACAGGGGGTTCCTACGAGCAGTACTTC. Protein: CASSLTMTGGSYEQYF.

A few counts support this clonotype. The V gene is TRBV10-3, the J gene TRBJ1-5; D gene unclear. From germline, CDR1 is ENHRY and CDR2 SYGVKD. The CDR3 runs 11 residues. Trimming stripped 5 bases from V and 7 bases from J, with 6 bases between. The CDR3 DNA sequence: TGTGCCATCAGTCATAAACAGCCCCAGCATTTT. Residues: CAISHKQPQHF.

DNA of the CDR3: TGTGCCAGCAGCGGAGACAGGAACACTGAAGCTTTCTTT. As protein: CASSGDRNTEAFF. The chain recombines TRBV9 with TRBJ1-1, with D possibly matching TRBD1 (5 bases). V lost 3 bases and J 1 base, leaving 7 bases between the germline ends. This CDR3 contains 13 residues. Looked up from germline, CDR1 is SGDLS and CDR2 is YYNGEE. Filled out from reference TRBV9 and TRBJ1-1, the complete variable domain reads DSGVTQTPKHLITATGQRVTLRCSPRSGDLSVYWYQQSLDQGLQFLIQYYNGEERAKGNILERFSAQQFPDLHSELNLSSLELGDSALYFCASSGDRNTEAFFGQGTRLTVV.

The chain has TRBV7-8 and TRBJ1-1; weak D call: TRBD1 (5 bases). CDR1 is SGHVS and CDR2 is FQNEAQ in the germline V gene. This CDR3 contains 14 residues. Trimming removed 5 bases at V and 7 bases at J, with 17 bases between. The DNA for the CDR3 is TGTGCCAGCAGCGTTAGGGAGGGGTGGGTTGAAGCTTTCTTT. It yields the protein CASSVREGWVEAFF. Supplemented by reference TRBV7-8 and TRBJ1-1, the full variable domain reads GAGVSQSPRYKVAKRGQDVALRCDPISGHVSLFWYQQALGQGPEFLTYFQNEAQLDKSGLPSDRFFAERPEGSVSTLKIQRTQQEDSAVYLCASSVREGWVEAFFGQGTRLTVV.

This clonotype was seen more than once but under ten times. The rearrangement joins TRBV15 to TRBJ2-1; perhaps D is TRBD1 or TRBD2 (5 bases each). CDR3 length: 12 amino acids. Trimming removed 5 bases at V and 9 bases at J, with 11 bases between. CDR1 and CDR2 (germline): LNHNV, YYDKDF (reference sequence). The CDR3 DNA follows: TGTGCCACCAGCGGGGGTTGGAGTGAGCAGTTCTTC. It codes for CATSGGWSEQFF.

V is TRBV20-1 and J is TRBJ2-3; 7 bases match TRBD2. CDR1 and CDR2 from the germline V gene are DFQATT and SNEGSKA (reference sequence). There are 13 residues in the CDR3. The CDR3, as DNA: TGCAGCGCCCAGCGGGAAAGCACAGATACGCAGTATTTT. This codes for CSAQRESTDTQYF.

This clonotype was seen only once. CDR3: CASTDQIETQYF. CDR3 nucleotide sequence: TGTGCCAGCACCGACCAAATAGAGACCCAGTACTTC. The gene calls are TRBV6-2 or TRBV6-3 and TRBJ2-5; D remains unclear. The CDR3 has 12 amino acids. V was pared by 7 bases and J by 4 bases, with 10 bases between. Germline V CDR1 and CDR2: MNHEY, SVGEGT.

The V gene is TRBV7-2, the J gene TRBJ1-1; D remains unclear. This CDR3 is built from 15 residues. Trimming removed 2 bases from V and 3 bases from J, with 13 bases in between. CDR1 and CDR2 (germline): SGHTA, FQGNSA. CDR3 coding DNA: TGTGCCAGCAGCTTATATGGGGTAAGGGACACTGAAGCTTTCTTT. It yields the protein CASSLYGVRDTEAFF.

The rearrangement links TRBV7-2 to TRBJ2-5, with D unclear. The germline CDR1 and CDR2 sequences are SGHTA and FQGNSA. V lost 5 bases and J 3 bases, leaving 13 bases between the germline ends. The CDR3 is made up of 14 amino acids. The CDR3 bases are TGTGCCAGCAGCCCAATGGGGTGGGAAGAGACCCAGTACTTC. Its translation: CASSPMGWEETQYF.

The rearrangement joins TRBV27 to TRBJ1-2; no reliable D call. This CDR3 comprises 13 residues. Germline CDR1 reads MNHEY; CDR2 reads SMNVEV (reference sequence). The V end lost 6 bases, the J end lost 3 bases, and 11 bases lay between the germline ends. CDR3 region: CASSPAGYYGYTF. DNA of the CDR3: TGTGCCAGCAGCCCGGCGGGTTACTATGGCTACACCTTC.

The V and J genes are TRBV7-9 and TRBJ2-5; possibly TRBD2 for D (6 bases). Germline lookup yields CDR1 SEHNR and CDR2 FQNEAQ (reference sequence). The CDR3 spans 14 residues. The V end was cut by 5 bases, the J end by 7 bases, with 17 bases between. CDR3 nucleotides: TGTGCCAGCAGCCGGGGACTGCAAGATGGGACCCAGTACTTC. Translated, it gives CASSRGLQDGTQYF.

The chain couples TRBV7-8 to TRBJ2-5; D gene uncertain. Germline CDR1 and CDR2: SGHVS and FQNEAQ. The CDR3 spans 11 residues. V was trimmed by 5 bases and J by 5 bases, leaving 6 bases between them. CDR3 DNA sequence: TGTGCCAGCAGCGCGCGGGAGACCCAGTACTTC. Amino acids: CASSARETQYF.

The V and J genes are TRBV24-1 and TRBJ2-1; TRBD2 is a possible D gene (5 bases). V was pared by 0 bases and J by 1 base, with 9 bases between. Germline loops: CDR1 KGHDR, CDR2 SFDVKD. CDR3 length: 16 residues. The DNA for the CDR3 is TGTGCCACCAGTGATTTGACTAGTACGTCCTACAATGAGCAGTTCTTC. Its protein is CATSDLTSTSYNEQFF.

The chain combines TRBV20-1 with TRBJ2-1, with 10 bases identical to TRBD1. The CDR3 is 15 residues long. Trimming at V came to 4 bases and at J to 4 bases, leaving 7 bases not matched to a gene. The V gene's germline CDR1 is DFQATT and CDR2 SNEGSKA (reference sequence). The CDR3 sequence is CSAIDRGRRYNEQFF. As DNA, the CDR3 is TGCAGTGCTATAGACAGGGGGCGCAGGTACAATGAGCAGTTCTTC.

The rearrangement uses TRBV7-6 and TRBJ1-1; TRBD1 is a possible D gene (5 bases). Germline loops: CDR1 SGHVS, CDR2 FNYEAQ. The CDR3 contains 11 residues. V lost 11 bases to trimming and J lost 5 bases, with 12 bases between them. CDR3 sequence (DNA): TGTGCCGCAGGGTCGGGTACTGAAGCTTTCTTT. Translated, it gives CAAGSGTEAFF.

This chain connects TRBV27 to TRBJ2-2; 10 bases match TRBD2. The CDR3 contains 16 residues. Germline CDR1 is MNHEY and CDR2 is SMNVEV (reference sequence). Unmatched junction bases numbered 4, after V lost 5 bases and J lost 1 base. The CDR3 DNA reads TGTGCCAGCAGTCCTAGCGGGGGCAAGAACACCGGGGAGCTGTTTTTT. Amino acid sequence: CASSPSGGKNTGELFF.

This clonotype has a single count. The rearrangement links TRBV20-1 to TRBJ2-1; D is unresolved. The CDR3 runs to 13 residues. V gave up 1 base and J gave up 5 bases, with 9 bases separating them. Germline loops: CDR1 DFQATT, CDR2 SNEGSKA (reference sequence). The CDR3 coding sequence is TGCAGTGCTAGAGCGCTACTAAACAATGAGCAGTTCTTC. It codes for CSARALLNNEQFF.

The sample holds one count of this clonotype. The chain has TRBV7-8 and TRBJ2-7, with D perhaps matching TRBD1 (7 bases). CDR1 is SGHVS, CDR2 FQNEAQ, per germline. There are 15 residues in the CDR3. V was trimmed by 4 bases and J by 6 bases, leaving 19 bases between them. The CDR3 loop is CASSSWEEGAGEQYF. Written as DNA, the CDR3 is TGTGCCAGCAGCTCTTGGGAGGAGGGGGCGGGCGAGCAGTACTTC.

The chain has TRBV20-1 and TRBJ2-3; the match to TRBD2 covers 8 bases. The CDR3 extends over 14 amino acids. Losses at the gene ends were 8 bases for V and 0 bases for J; bases not matched to a gene: 7. Germline assignment: CDR1 DFQATT and CDR2 SNEGSKA (reference sequence). The CDR3 region is CSPHSGTSTDTQYF. The CDR3 DNA sequence: TGCAGTCCTCATAGCGGGACTAGCACAGATACGCAGTATTTT.

There are a few counts of this clonotype. This sequence joins TRBV7-2 and TRBJ2-1; D may correspond to TRBD1 or TRBD2 (5 bases each). V lost 8 bases and J lost 2, with 13 bases in between. This CDR3 comprises 14 residues. Germline CDR1 is SGHTA and CDR2 is FQGNSA. Here the CDR3 reads CASRPQGAYNEQFF. The CDR3 coding sequence is TGTGCCAGCCGACCGCAGGGAGCCTACAATGAGCAGTTCTTC.

The chain employs TRBV5-8 and TRBJ2-7, with D unclear. Between the trimmed V and J ends, which lost 5 bases and 6 bases, there was a span of 18 bases. The CDR3 runs to 14 residues. Per germline, CDR1 SGHTS and CDR2 YDEGEE. CDR3 amino acids: CASSPGLRIGEQYF. The CDR3 DNA reads as TGTGCCAGCAGTCCCGGCTTACGGATAGGCGAGCAGTACTTC.